One TCR beta chain is described in this entry. Its antigen is not yet known. The record has no base qualities; no much larger clone is one base away. This sample stems from a study of blood T cell repertoires in COVID-19 (dated by TCRdb to about 2020). Context from the whole study: Samples from collaborators originated in the United States, Italy and Spain and spanned both the acute and convalescent phases of COVID-19. A freely available public database, intended as a resource for researchers studying the immune response to SARS-CoV-2, is where the repertoires were released. Sample metadata almost always included a de-identified subject ID, COVID-19 status, age in years and sex. The samples were drawn from the first 160 participants of the ongoing ImmuneRACE study and from some 1,300 subjects provided by 6 global collaborators. The dataset comprised deeply sampled blood TCRbeta repertoires from subjects exposed to, actively infected with, or recovered from COVID-19. HLA class I and class II types, where available, came from metadata supplied by the sample provider rather than from assay-based typing. The prospective study material was composed of cDNA or gDNA derived from T cells, B-cell-depleted T cells, or PBMCs. The study at large found these results: The amount of clinical and demographic metadata varied by source and participant and was provided uncurated.

TCRbeta CDR3 regions were amplified from genomic DNA using the immunoSEQ Assay, a bias-controlled multiplex PCR. The study's own analysis went as follows. Nucleated cell counts per sample were estimated from amplification of reference gene primers within the assay. To quantify the absolute abundance of each unique TCRbeta CDR3 rearrangement, sequence reads were collapsed and filtered. For each sample, productive Simpson clonality was calculated by taking the square root of Simpson's diversity index across productive rearrangements. The table was pulled from immuneACCESS by TCRdb, which kept in-frame rearrangements only. Such tables lose some clones; where checked, under half of the loss comes from unresolved V genes, and the rest has no known cause. Clonal size and the V and J genes are those of that table, whereas D and trimming came from the DNA. The sample table shows about 180,000 clones, and roughly 90% are seen once. The top ten clonotypes cover 20% to 25% of the sample.

Its CDR3 holds 13 amino acids, cysteine through phenylalanine. Only the CDR3 region is kept as DNA, spanning 39 bases read in frame from base 1. Unmatched junction bases come to 3, with V trimmed by 2 bases and J by 5 bases. Sequences SGHNT (CDR1) and YYREEE (CDR2) are obtained from the germline V gene (reference sequence). Collaborating institutions collected whole blood in K2EDTA tubes following their own protocols. Collaborator samples were shipped for TCRbeta analysis as frozen whole blood, isolated PBMCs, or DNA extracted from either sample type. The sequence is built from TRBV5-4 and TRBJ1-1; 7 bases in between match TRBD1. The material sequenced was peripheral blood. The origin of this receptor is a man aged 65 to 79 with active or convalescent COVID-19. The base sequence is TGTGCCAGCAGCTTAACAGGGGAAACTGAAGCTTTCTTT. This sequence encodes CASSLTGETEAFF. Here the CDR3 is joined to the reference TRBV5-4 and TRBJ1-1 genes, and the full variable domain is: ETGVTQSPTHLIKTRGQQVTLRCSSQSGHNTVSWYQQALGQGPQFIFQYYREEENGRGNFPPRFSGLQFPNYSSELNVNALELDDSALYLCASSLTGETEAFFGQGTRLTVV.